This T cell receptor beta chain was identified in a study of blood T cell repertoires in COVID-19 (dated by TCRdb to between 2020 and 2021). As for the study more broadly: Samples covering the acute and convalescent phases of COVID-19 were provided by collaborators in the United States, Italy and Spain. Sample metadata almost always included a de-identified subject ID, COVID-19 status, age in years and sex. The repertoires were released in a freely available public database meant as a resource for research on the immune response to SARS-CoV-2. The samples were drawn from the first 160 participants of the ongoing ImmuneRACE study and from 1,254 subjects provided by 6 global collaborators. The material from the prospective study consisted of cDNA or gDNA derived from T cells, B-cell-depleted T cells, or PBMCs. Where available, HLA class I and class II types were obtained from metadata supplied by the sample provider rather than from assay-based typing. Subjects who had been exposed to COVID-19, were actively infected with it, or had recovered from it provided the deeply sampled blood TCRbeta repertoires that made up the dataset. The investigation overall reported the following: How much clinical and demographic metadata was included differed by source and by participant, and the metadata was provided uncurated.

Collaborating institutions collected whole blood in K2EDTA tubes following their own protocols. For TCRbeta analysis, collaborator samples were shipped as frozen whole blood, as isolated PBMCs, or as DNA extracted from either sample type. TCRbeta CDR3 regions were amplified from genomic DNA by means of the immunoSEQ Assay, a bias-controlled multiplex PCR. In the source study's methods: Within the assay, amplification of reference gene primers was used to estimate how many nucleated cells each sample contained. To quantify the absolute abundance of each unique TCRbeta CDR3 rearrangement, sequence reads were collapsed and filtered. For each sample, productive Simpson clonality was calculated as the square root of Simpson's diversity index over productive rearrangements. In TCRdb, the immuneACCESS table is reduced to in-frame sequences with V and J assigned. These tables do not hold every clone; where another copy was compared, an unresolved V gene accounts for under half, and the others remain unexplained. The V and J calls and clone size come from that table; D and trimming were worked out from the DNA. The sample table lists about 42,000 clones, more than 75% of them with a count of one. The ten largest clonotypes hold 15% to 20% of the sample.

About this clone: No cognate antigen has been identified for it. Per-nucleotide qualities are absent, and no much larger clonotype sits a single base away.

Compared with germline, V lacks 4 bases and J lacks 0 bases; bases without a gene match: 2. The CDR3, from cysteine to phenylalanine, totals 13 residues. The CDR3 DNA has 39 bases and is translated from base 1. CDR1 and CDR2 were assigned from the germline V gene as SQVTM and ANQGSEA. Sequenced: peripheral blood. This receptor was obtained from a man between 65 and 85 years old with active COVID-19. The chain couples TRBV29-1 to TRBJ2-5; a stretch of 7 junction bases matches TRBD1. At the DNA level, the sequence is TGCAGCGTTGGGGGACAGCACCAAGAGACCCAGTACTTC. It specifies CSVGGQHQETQYF.